The T cell receptor (beta chain) described here comes from a study of CD8 T cells in Susac syndrome. In blood CD8+ and CD4+ T cells, TCR beta underwent sequencing. The study used treatment-naive patients who had stable or active relapsing-remitting disease as multiple sclerosis controls. Both CD4+ and CD8+ T cells were negatively isolated, and TEMRA cells underwent FACS enrichment. Looked up from germline, CDR1 is MGHRA and CDR2 is YSYEKL. V gave up 5 bases and J gave up 3 bases, with 9 bases separating them. The CDR3 extends over 13 amino acids. Random hexamers were used to reverse transcribe an amount of roughly 0.5 to 1 ug RNA. The CDR3 of TCR beta was amplified by immunoSEQ multiplex PCR across 54 Vbeta and 13 Jbeta. Via MiXCR, TCRdb re-called the immunoSEQ multiplex PCR reads, giving one row per CDR3 protein. The data hold about 250,000 distinct CDR3 sequences, with around 95% observed a single time.

The TCR was taken from a human donor with multiple sclerosis. Sequencing was carried out using CD4+ T cells from PBMCs. This chain links TRBV4-1 with TRBJ2-3, with D perhaps matching TRBD1 (5 bases). The CDR3 sequence: CASSSHRTDTQYF. The DNA of the CDR3 is TGCGCCAGCAGCTCACACAGGACAGATACGCAGTATTTT.